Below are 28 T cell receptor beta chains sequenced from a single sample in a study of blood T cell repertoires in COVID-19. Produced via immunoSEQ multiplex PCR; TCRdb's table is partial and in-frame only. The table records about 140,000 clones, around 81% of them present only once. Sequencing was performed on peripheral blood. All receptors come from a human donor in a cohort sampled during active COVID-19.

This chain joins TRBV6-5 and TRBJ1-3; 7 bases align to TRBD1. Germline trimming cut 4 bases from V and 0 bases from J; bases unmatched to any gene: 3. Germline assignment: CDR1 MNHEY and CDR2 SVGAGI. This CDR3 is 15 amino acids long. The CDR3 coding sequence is TGTGCCAGCAGTTCGTACAGGGGCTCTGGAAACACCATATATTTT. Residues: CASSSYRGSGNTIYF.

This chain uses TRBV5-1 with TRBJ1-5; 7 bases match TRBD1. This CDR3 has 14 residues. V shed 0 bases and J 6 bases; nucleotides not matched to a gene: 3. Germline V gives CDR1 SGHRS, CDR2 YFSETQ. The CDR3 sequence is CASSLETGIQPQHF. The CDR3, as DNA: TGCGCCAGCAGCTTGGAGACAGGGATTCAGCCCCAGCATTTT.

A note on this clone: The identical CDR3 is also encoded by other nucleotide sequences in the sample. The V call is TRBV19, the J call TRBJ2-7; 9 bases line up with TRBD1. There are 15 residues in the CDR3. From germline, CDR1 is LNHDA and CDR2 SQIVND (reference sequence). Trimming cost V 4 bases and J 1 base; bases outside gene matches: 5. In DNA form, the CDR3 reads TGTGCCAGTAGTAAAGGACAGGGGTGGTCCTACGAGCAGTACTTC. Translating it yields CASSKGQGWSYEQYF.

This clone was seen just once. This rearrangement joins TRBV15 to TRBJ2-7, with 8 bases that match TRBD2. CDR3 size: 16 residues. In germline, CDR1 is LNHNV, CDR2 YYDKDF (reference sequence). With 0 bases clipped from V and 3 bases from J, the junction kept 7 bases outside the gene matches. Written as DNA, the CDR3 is TGTGCCACCAGCAGAGAGGGGACTAGGAGCGGCTACGAGCAGTACTTC. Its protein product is CATSREGTRSGYEQYF.

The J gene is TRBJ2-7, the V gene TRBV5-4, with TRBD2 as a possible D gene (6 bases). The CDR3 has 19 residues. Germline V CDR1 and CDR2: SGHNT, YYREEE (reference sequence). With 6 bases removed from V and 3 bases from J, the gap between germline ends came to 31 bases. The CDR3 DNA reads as TGTGCCAGCACCCTGGGAGGCGGGGAGAGGACCTCCACAGACTACGAGCAGTACTTC. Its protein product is CASTLGGGERTSTDYEQYF.

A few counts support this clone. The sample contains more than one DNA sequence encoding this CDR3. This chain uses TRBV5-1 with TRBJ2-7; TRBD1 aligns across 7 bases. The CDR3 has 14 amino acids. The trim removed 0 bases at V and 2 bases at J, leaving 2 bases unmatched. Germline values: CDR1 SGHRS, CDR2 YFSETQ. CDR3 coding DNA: TGCGCCAGCAGCTTGGGGACAGGAACCTACGAGCAGTACTTC. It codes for CASSLGTGTYEQYF.

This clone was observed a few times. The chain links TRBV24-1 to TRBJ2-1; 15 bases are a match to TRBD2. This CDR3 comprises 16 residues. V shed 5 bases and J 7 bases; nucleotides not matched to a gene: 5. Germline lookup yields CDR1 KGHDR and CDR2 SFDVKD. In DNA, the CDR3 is TGTGCCACCAGTGGGACTAGCGGGAGGGCCTTGAATGAGCAGTTCTTC. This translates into CATSGTSGRALNEQFF.

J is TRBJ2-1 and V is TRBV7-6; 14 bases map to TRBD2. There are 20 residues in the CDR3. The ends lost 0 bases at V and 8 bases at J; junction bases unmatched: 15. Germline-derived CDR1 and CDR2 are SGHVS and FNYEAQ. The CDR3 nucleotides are TGTGCCAGCAGCTTAGCTAGAGCTCTCCCGGGACTAGCGGGAGCCCATGAGCAGTTCTTC. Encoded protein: CASSLARALPGLAGAHEQFF.

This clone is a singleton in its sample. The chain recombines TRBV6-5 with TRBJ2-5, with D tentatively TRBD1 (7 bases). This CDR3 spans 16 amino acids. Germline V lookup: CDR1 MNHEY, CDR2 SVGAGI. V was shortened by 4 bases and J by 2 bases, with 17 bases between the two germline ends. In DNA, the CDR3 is TGTGCCAGCAGTTCCGGACAGGCAGGGGGGCAAGAGACCCAGTACTTC. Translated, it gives CASSSGQAGGQETQYF.

CDR3 sequence (DNA): TGTGCCAGCTCACCACTTAGGACTAGCGAGGTCTACGAGCAGTACTTC. The encoded protein is CASSPLRTSEVYEQYF. The rearrangement links TRBV18 to TRBJ2-7; the match to TRBD2 covers 9 bases. V dropped 1 base and J dropped 3; count of bases not matched to a gene: 7. CDR1 and CDR2 (germline): KGHSH, LQKENI. The CDR3 extends over 16 amino acids.

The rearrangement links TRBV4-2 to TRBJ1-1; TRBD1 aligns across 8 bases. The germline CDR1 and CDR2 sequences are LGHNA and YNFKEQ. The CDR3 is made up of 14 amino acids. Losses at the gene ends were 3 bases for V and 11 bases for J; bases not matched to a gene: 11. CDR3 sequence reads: CASSHGGQGGTAFF. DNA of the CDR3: TGTGCCAGCAGCCATGGTGGACAGGGTGGTACGGCTTTCTTT.

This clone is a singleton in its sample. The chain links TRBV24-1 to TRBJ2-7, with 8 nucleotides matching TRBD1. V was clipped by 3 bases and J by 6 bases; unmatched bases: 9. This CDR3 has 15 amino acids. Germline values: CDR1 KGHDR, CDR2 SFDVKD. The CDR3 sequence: CATSDPRTGSAEQYF. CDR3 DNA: TGTGCCACCAGTGATCCAAGGACAGGGTCGGCCGAGCAGTACTTC.

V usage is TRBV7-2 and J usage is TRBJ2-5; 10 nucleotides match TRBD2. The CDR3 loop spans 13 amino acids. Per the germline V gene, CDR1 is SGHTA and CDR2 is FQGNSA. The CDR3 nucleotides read TGTGTCGGAGCGGGAGGGCCGGAGGAGACCCAGTACTTC. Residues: CVGAGGPEETQYF.

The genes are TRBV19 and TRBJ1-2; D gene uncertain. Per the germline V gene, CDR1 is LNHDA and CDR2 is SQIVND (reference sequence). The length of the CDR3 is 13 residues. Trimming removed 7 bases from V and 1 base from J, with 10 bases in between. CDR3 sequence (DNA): TGTGCCAGTACGCCAGAATATAACTATGGCTACACCTTC. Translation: CASTPEYNYGYTF. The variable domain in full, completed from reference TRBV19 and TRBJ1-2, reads DGGITQSPKYLFRKEGQNVTLSCEQNLNHDAMYWYRQDPGQGLRLIYYSQIVNDFQKGDIAEGYSVSREKKESFPLTVTSAQKNPTAFYLCASTPEYNYGYTFGSGTRLTVV.

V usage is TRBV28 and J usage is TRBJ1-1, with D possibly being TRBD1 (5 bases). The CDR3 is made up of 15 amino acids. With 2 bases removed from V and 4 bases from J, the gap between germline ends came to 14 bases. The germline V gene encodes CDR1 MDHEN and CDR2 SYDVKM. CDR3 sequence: CASSLIPSGGTEAFF. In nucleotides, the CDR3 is TGTGCCAGCAGTTTAATTCCCAGCGGGGGCACTGAAGCTTTCTTT.

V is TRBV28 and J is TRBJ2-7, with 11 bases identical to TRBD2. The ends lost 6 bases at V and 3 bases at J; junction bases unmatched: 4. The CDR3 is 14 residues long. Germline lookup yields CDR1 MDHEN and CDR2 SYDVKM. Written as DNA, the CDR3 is TGTGCCAGCAGACTAGCGGGAGATCACTACGAGCAGTACTTC. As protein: CASRLAGDHYEQYF. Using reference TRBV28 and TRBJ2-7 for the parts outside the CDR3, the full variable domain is DVKVTQSSRYLVKRTGEKVFLECVQDMDHENMFWYRQDPGLGLRLIYFSYDVKMKEKGDIPEGYSVSREKKERFSLILESASTNQTSMYLCASRLAGDHYEQYFGPGTRLTVT.

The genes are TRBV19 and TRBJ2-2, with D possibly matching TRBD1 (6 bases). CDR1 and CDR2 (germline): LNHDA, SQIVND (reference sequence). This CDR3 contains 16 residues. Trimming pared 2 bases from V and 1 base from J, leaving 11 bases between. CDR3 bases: TGTGCCAGTAGTATACGACAGGCTGTGAACACCGGGGAGCTGTTTTTT. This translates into CASSIRQAVNTGELFF.

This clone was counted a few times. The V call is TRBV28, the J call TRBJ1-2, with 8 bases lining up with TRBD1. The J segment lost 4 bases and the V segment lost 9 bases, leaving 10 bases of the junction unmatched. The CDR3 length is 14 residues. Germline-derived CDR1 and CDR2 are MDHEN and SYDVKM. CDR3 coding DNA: TGTGCCAGTCACAAGGCCGGGACAGGCTATGGCTACACCTTC. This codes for CASHKAGTGYGYTF.

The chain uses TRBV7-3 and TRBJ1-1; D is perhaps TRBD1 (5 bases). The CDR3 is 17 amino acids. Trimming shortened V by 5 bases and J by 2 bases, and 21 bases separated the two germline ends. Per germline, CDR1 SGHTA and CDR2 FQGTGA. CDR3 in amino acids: CASSRDGRGAENTEAFF. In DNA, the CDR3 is TGTGCCAGCAGCCGAGATGGGAGGGGCGCGGAAAACACTGAAGCTTTCTTT.

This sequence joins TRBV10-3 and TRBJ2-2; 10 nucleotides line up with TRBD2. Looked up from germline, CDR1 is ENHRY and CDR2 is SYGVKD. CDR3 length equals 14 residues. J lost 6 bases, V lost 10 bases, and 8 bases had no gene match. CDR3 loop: CATKLAGNAGELFF. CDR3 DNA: TGTGCCACCAAACTAGCGGGAAACGCCGGGGAGCTGTTTTTT.

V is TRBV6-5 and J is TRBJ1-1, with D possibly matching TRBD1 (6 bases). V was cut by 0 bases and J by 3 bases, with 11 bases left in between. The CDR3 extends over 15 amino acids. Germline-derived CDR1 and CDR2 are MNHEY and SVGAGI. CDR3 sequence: CASSYSGPGDTEAFF. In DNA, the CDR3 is TGTGCCAGCAGTTACTCAGGGCCAGGGGACACTGAAGCTTTCTTT.

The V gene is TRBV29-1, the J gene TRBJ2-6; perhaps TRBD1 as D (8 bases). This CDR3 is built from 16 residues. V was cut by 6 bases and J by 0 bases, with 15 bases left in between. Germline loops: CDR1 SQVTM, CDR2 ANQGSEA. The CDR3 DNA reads TGCAGCGTAGCGGGACAGGCAAGCTCTGGGGCCAACGTCCTGACTTTC. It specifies CSVAGQASSGANVLTF.

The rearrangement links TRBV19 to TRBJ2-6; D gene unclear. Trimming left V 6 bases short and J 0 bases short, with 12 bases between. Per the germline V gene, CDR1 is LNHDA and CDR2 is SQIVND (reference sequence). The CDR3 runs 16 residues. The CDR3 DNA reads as TGTGCCAGTAGAGCTTTGAGGCCCTCTGGGGCCAACGTCCTGACTTTC. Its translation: CASRALRPSGANVLTF. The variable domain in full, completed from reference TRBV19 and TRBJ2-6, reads DGGITQSPKYLFRKEGQNVTLSCEQNLNHDAMYWYRQDPGQGLRLIYYSQIVNDFQKGDIAEGYSVSREKKESFPLTVTSAQKNPTAFYLCASRALRPSGANVLTFGAGSRLTVL.

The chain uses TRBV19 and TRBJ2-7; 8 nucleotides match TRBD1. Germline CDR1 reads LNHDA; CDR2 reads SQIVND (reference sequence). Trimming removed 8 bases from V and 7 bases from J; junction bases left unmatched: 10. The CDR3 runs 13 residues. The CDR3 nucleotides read TGTGCCAGTGGCCGAGGACAGGGTGGGGAGCAGTACTTC. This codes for CASGRGQGGEQYF. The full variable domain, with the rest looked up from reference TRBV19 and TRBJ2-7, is DGGITQSPKYLFRKEGQNVTLSCEQNLNHDAMYWYRQDPGQGLRLIYYSQIVNDFQKGDIAEGYSVSREKKESFPLTVTSAQKNPTAFYLCASGRGQGGEQYFGPGTRLTVT.

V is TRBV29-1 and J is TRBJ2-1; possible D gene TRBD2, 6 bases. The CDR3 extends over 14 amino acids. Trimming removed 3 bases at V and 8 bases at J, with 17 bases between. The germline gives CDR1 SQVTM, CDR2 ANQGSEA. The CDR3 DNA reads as TGCAGCGTTGATGTAGCGGCTAGAGGGGATGAGCAGTTCTTC. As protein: CSVDVAARGDEQFF.

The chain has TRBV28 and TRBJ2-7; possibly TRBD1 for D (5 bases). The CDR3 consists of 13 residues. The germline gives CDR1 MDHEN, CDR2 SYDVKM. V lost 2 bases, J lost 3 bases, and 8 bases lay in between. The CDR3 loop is CASSLLQVYEQYF. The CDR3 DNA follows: TGTGCCAGCAGTTTACTACAGGTCTACGAGCAGTACTTC.

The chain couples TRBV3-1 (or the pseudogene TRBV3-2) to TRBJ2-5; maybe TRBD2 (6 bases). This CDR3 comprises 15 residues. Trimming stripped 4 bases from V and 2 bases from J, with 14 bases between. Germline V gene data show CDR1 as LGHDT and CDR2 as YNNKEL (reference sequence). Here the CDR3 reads CASSPNRGGQETQYF. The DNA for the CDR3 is TGTGCCAGCAGCCCAAATAGGGGAGGACAAGAGACCCAGTACTTC.

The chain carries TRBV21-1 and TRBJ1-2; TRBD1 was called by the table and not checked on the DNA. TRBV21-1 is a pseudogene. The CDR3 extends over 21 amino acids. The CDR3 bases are TGTGCCAGCAGCAAAAAGGGGACTTGGATAACAGCGACAGGGGGAAGCTATGGCTACACCTTC. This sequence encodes CASSKKGTWITATGGSYGYTF.